This T cell receptor beta chain was sequenced in a study of shared clonotypes between healthy human individuals (dated by TCRdb to the early 2020s). In terms of the full investigation: A couple of women and three men aged 18 to 49 years were included in the cohort. For each donor, CD4 naive and CD4 memory were each run on three plates, CD8 naive on two plates, and CD8 memory on one plate. The study deeply sequenced blood TCR repertoires of 5 or 6 healthy adults to estimate repertoire size and the extent of clonotype sharing between individuals. To increase sequencing depth and limit assay-specific biases, different laboratories used diverse techniques to prepare libraries and sequence TCR repertoires. Leukapheresis yielded between about 0.8 and 9.5 billion PBMCs per donor. Broader findings and caveats from the paper: Sampling was limited to blood, and TCR repertoires in tissue likely differ from TCR repertoires in blood. Pairwise subsampling led to the expectation that sequencing depth would affect the degree of clonotype sharing among donors. Clonotypes shared by all four sorted-subset donors showed higher generation probabilities than non-shared clonotypes. The genetic and exposure-history diversity represented was limited by the small number of donors. Sharing across a few donors was observed for approximately 5% of naive CD4, less than 4% of naive CD8, 2% to 2.5% of memory CD4, and about 0.4% of memory CD8 clonotypes. Estimated clonotype richness was generally larger for naive than for memory subsets. Incomplete sequencing was indicated by rarefaction of sorted-subset datasets, despite the large sequencing depth.

CDR1 and CDR2 are drawn from the germline V gene: MDHEN, SYDVKM. The CDR3 covers 15 residues, taking in both the cysteine and the phenylalanine. The entry retains the CDR3 DNA only, 45 bases that are in frame from base 1. The germline V and J ends show losses of 6 bases and 0 bases respectively, and no gene match explains 8 bases of the junction. In the case of this clone: This receptor's antigen is unknown. Base qualities were left out, and no much larger clone turns up one base away.

For the CD8 naive samples, CD45RO-negative cells were positively selected for CCR7, yielding a CD45RA+CCR7+ population from which TemRA cells were excluded. Donors were healthy HIV-negative adults with no recently reported acute infections or vaccinations. All donors were Caucasian adults living in Nashville, Tennessee, USA. Blood was collected by leukapheresis, and PBMCs were isolated by Ficoll-Histopaque density gradient centrifugation and then cryopreserved in liquid nitrogen vapor phase. Purity and quantity of every magnetically sorted T cell population were checked by analytical flow cytometry. Genomic DNA was isolated from every sorted fraction and measured by UV absorbance on a Nanodrop 2000c. Using the deep immunoSEQ assay, TCR CDR3 regions were amplified from genomic DNA by multiplex PCR. Extracted genomic DNA from each cell subset was spread evenly across all wells of several immunoSEQ 96-well plates, with each plate serving as a replicate. For sorted subsets, roughly 190 ng of genomic DNA, equivalent to roughly 30,000 T cell genomes, went into each replicate PCR. Purified libraries were quantified with a Qubit 3.0 fluorometer, sized on a Bioanalyzer 2100, and re-quantified with the KAPA Library Quantification kit. Every immunoSEQ 96-well plate was sequenced on a separate single-read 150-cycle Illumina NextSeq 550 flow cell. The study's processing was this. Because the immunoSEQ output held only junctional sequences and lacked quality scores, the filtering could not match the filtering applied to full-length reads. To assign V/J genes and CDR3, sequences were annotated using PyIR, a Python wrapper for IgBLAST v1.9, with IMGT germline references. Reads with weak V/J assignments (E-value above 1e-6), missing CDR3, stop codons, out-of-frame junctions, or ambiguous translated residues were removed. A V3J clonotype was defined by an identical inferred V gene, J gene, and CDR3 amino acid sequence. Percentage overlap between repertoires was calculated by dividing the number of shared unique clonotypes by the size of the smaller repertoire. Richness of each repertoire was evaluated using RTK rarefaction, the Chao1 estimator, and Recon v2.1 estimates of unobserved clonotypes. OLGA was used to compute generation probabilities for all TCRbeta clonotypes that the gDNA method yielded from four donors. TCRdb stores this immuneACCESS table with in-frame sequences only. Part of the clones is absent; in the studies checked, under half of the shortfall reflects unresolved V genes, and no reason is known for the rest. The DNA was the basis for D and trimming; V, J and clone size are from that table. This sample has around 1.9 million clones in its table, and approximately 94% of those were observed once. The top ten clonotypes cover about 1.5% of the sample.

The sequence is built from TRBV28 and TRBJ2-7, with TRBD1 matching 7 junction bases. Sequencing was performed on naive CD8+ T cells from PBMCs. This specimen's cell subset or site label, interpreted: CD45RA+CCR7+. This TCR came from a man aged 18-30 years in good health. Some clones in this sample may be carry-over from other donors' samples. CDR3 protein: CASRIRTGLSYEQYF. The DNA sequence follows: TGTGCCAGCAGGATCCGGACAGGACTCTCCTACGAGCAGTACTTC.